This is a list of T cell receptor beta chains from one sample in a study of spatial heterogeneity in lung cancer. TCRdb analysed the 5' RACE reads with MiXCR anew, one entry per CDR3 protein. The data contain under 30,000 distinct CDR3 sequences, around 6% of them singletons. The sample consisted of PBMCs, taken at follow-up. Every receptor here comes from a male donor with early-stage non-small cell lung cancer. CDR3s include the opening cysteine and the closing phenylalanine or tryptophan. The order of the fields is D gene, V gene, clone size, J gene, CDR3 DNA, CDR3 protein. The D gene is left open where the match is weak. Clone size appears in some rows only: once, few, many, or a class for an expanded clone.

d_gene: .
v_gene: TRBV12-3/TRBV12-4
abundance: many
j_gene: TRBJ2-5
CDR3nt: TGTGCCAGCAGTTTAGTCGTCGAAGGAGGCACCCAGTACTTC
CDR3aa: CASSLVVEGGTQYF

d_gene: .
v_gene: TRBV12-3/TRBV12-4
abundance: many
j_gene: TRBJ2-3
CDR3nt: TGTGCCAGCAGTTTATTAACCCAGGGAGATACGCAGTATTTT
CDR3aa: CASSLLTQGDTQYF

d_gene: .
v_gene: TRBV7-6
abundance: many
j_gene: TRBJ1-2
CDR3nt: TGTGCCAGCAGCTTAAGTCAGGGTGGTGGCTACACCTTC
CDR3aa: CASSLSQGGGYTF

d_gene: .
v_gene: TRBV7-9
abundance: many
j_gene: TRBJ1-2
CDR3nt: TGTGCCAGCAGCTTAGGGGGACTTGGACGTGGCTACACCTTC
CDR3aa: CASSLGGLGRGYTF

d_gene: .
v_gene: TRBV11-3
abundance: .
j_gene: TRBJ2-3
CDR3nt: TGTGCCAGCAGCTCTGGGATAGCGGAGCGCACAGATACGCAGTATTTT
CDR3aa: CASSSGIAERTDTQYF

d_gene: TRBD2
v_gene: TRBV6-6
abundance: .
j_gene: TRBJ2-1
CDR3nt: TGTGCCAGCAGACCCCCTGGAGCGGGGGCCCCGGGGGAGCAGTTCTTC
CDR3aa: CASRPPGAGAPGEQFF

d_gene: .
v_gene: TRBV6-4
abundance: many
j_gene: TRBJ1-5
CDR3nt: TGTGCCAGCAGTGACAATAGCAATCAGCCCCAGCATTTT
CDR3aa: CASSDNSNQPQHF

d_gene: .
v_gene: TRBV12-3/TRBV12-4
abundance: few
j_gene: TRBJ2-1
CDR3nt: TGTGCCAGCAGTTCCCTTTACAATGAGCAGTTCTTC
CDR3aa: CASSSLYNEQFF

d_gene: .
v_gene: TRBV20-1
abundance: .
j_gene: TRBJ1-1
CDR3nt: TGCAGTGCTAGGCCGCCGGGGGGTAGTCGTGACACTGAAGCTTTCTTT
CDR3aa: CSARPPGGSRDTEAFF

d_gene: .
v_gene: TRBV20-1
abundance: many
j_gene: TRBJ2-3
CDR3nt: TGCAGTGCTCCCCTGTGGGCTAGGGCCCGCACAGATACGCAGTATTTT
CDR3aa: CSAPLWARARTDTQYF

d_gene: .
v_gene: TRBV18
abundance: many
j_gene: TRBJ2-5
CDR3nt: TGTGCCAGCTCACCCCGGACGGAAGAGACCCAGTACTTC
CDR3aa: CASSPRTEETQYF